This TCR beta chain stems from a study of pediatric ulcerative colitis. Across the study: Ulcerative colitis patients had pancolitis or left-sided colitis, with confirming histology.

The CDR3 consists of 15 residues. V was pared by 6 bases and J by 2 bases, with 17 bases between. Germline V lookup: CDR1 MNHNY, CDR2 SVGAGI (reference sequence). Turning to this clone: Its antigen is unknown.

Colonoscopy and blood draw happened at the same time. General study findings and limits: Acute severe colitis showed lower rectal diversity from clonal expansions.

Assay: immunoSEQ multiplex PCR; the TCRdb copy retains only in-frame clones and omits some. The repertoire holds about 36,000 clones, with roughly 83% as singletons. The chain links TRBV6-6 to TRBJ2-7; weak D call: TRBD2 (5 bases). Sequencing was done on a sample of blood. The sequence was collected from a girl aged 10-17 years with moderate ulcerative colitis. CDR3: CASSLYMEEPYEQYF. The CDR3 DNA reads TGTGCCAGCAGCCTTTACATGGAGGAACCCTACGAGCAGTACTTC.